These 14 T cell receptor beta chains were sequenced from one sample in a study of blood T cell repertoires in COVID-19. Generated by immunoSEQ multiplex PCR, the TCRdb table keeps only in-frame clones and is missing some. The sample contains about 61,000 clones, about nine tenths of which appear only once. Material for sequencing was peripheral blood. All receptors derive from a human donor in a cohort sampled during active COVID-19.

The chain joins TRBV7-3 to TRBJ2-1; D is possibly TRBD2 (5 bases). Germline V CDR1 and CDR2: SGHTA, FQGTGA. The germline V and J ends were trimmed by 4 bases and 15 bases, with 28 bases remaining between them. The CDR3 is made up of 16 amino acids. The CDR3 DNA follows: TGTGCCAGCAGCTCGACCTCCAGCGCGGCTCTCCGGGGAGCGTTCTTC. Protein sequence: CASSSTSSAALRGAFF.

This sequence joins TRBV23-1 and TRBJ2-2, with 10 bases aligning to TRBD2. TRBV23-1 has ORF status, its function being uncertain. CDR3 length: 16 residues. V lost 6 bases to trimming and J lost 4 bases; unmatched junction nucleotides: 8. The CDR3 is CASSPSGGAVTGELFF. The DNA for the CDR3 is TGCGCCAGCAGCCCCAGCGGGGGGGCCGTCACCGGGGAGCTGTTTTTT.

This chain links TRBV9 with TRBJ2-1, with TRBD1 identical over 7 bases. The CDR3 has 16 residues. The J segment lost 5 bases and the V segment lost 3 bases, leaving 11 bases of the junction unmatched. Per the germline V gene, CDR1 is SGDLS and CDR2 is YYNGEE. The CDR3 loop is CASSAPRDRNNNEQFF. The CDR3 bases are TGTGCCAGCAGCGCACCCCGGGACAGAAACAACAATGAGCAGTTCTTC.

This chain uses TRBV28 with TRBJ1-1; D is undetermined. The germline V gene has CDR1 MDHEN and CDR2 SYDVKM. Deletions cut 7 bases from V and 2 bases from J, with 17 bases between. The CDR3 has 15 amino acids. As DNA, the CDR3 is TGTGCCAGCACCCCATACTCGGGGAGAAACACTGAAGCTTTCTTT. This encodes CASTPYSGRNTEAFF.

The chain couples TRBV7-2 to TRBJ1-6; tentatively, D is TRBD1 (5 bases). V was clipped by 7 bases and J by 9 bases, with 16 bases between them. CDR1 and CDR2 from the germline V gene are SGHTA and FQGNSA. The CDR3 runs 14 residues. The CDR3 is CASTQLRGSSPLHF. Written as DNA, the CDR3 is TGTGCCAGCACCCAACTTCGGGGGAGTTCACCCCTCCACTTT.

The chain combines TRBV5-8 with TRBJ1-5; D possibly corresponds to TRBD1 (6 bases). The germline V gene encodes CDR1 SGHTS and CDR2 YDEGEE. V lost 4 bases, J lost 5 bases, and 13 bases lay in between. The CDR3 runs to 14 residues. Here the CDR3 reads CASSVPGVDQPQHF. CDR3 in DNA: TGTGCCAGCAGCGTGCCAGGGGTGGATCAGCCCCAGCATTTT.

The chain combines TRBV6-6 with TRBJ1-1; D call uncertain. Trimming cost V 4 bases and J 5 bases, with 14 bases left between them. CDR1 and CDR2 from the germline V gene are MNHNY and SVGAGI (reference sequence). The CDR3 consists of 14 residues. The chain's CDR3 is CASSSSQGRTEAFF. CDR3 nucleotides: TGTGCCAGCAGTTCCTCCCAAGGGAGGACTGAAGCTTTCTTT.

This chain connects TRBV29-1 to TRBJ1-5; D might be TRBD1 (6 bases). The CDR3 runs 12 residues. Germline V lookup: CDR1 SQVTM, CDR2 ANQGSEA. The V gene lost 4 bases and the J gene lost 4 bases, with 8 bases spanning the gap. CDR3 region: CSVGTANQPQHF. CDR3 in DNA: TGCAGCGTTGGGACAGCTAATCAGCCCCAGCATTTT.

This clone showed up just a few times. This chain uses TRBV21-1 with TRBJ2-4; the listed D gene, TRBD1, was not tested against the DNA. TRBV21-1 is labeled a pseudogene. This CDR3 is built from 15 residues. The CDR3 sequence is CASSDPGLAKNIQYF. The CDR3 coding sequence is TGTGCCAGCAGCGATCCAGGGTTAGCCAAAAACATTCAGTACTTC.

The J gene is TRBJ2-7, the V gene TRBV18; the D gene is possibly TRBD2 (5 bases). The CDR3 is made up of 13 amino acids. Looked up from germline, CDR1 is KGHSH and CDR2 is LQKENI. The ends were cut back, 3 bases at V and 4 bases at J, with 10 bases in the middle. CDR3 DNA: TGTGCCAGCTCACCTCGAGGACTTTACGAGCAGTACTTC. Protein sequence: CASSPRGLYEQYF.

The CDR3 protein is CASSIGAGSNQPQHF. In DNA form, the CDR3 reads TGTGCCAGTAGTATAGGGGCCGGCAGCAATCAGCCCCAGCATTTT. This chain joins TRBV19 and TRBJ1-5; D gene unclear. V lost 1 base and J 1 base, leaving 8 bases between the germline ends. The CDR3 contains 15 residues. Germline CDR1 is LNHDA and CDR2 is SQIVND (reference sequence). Combining the CDR3 with reference TRBV19 and TRBJ1-5 gives the whole variable domain DGGITQSPKYLFRKEGQNVTLSCEQNLNHDAMYWYRQDPGQGLRLIYYSQIVNDFQKGDIAEGYSVSREKKESFPLTVTSAQKNPTAFYLCASSIGAGSNQPQHFGDGTRLSIL.

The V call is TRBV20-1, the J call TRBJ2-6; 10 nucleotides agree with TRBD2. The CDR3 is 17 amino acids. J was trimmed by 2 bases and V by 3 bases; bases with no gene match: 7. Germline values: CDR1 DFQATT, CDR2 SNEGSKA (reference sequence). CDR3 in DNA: TGCAGTGCTAGTAACCTAGCGGGAGCAGCTGGGGCCAACGTCCTGACTTTC. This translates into CSASNLAGAAGANVLTF.

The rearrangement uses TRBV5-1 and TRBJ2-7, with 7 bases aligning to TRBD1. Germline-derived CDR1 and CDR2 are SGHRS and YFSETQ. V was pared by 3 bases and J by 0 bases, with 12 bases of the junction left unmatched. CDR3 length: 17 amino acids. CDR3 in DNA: TGCGCCAGCAGCTCTGAACCGACAGGGTCGGGCTCCTACGAGCAGTACTTC. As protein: CASSSEPTGSGSYEQYF.

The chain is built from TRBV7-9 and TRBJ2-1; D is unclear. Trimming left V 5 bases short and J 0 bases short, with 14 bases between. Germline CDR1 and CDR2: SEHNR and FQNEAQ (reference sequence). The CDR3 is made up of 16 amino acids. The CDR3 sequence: CASSPVEASSYNEQFF. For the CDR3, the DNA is TGTGCCAGCAGCCCCGTTGAGGCTAGCTCCTACAATGAGCAGTTCTTC.